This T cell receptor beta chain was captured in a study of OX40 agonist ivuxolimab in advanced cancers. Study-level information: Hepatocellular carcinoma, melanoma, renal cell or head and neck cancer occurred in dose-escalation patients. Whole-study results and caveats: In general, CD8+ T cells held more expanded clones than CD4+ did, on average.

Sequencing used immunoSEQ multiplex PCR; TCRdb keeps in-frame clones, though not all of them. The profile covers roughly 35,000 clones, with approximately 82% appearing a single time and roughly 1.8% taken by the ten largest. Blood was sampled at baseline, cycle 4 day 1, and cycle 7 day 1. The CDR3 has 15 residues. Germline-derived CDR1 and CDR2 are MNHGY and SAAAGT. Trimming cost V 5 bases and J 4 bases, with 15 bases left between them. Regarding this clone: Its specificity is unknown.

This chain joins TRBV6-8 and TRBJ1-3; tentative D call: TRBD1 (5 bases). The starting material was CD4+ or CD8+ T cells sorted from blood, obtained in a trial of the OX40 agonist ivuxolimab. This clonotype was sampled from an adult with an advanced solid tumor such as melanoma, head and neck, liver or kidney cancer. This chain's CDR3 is CASSRSGTQGNTIYF. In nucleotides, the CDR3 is TGTGCCAGCAGTCGGTCTGGGACGCAGGGAAACACCATATATTTT.